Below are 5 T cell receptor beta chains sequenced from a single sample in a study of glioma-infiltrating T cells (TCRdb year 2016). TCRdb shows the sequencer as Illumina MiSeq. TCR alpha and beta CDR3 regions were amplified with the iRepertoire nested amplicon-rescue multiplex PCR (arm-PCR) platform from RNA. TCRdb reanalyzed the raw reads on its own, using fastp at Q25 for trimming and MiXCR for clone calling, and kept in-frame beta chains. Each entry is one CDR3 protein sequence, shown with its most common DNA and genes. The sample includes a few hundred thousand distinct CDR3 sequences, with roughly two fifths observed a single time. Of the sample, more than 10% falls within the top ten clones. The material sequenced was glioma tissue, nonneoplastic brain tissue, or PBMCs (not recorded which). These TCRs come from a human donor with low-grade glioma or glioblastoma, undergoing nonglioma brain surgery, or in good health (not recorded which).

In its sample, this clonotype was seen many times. CDR3 DNA: TGTGCCAGCAGTTTAGCGGGGCACTATGGCTACACCTTC. Translated: CASSLAGHYGYTF. The rearrangement joins TRBV28 to TRBJ1-2, with D possibly matching TRBD1 (5 bases). Trimming pared 2 bases from V and 3 bases from J, leaving 7 bases between. The CDR3 runs to 13 residues. Per germline, CDR1 MDHEN and CDR2 SYDVKM.

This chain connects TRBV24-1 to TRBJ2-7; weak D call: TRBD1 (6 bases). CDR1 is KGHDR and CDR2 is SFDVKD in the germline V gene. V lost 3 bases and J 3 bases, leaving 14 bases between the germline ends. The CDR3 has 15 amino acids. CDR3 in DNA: TGTGCCACCAGTGATCCGAAGACAGGCCACTACGAGCAGTACTTC. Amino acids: CATSDPKTGHYEQYF.

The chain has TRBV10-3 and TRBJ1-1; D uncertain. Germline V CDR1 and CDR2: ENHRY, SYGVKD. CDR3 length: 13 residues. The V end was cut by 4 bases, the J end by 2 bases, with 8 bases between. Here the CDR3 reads CAISGTANTEAFF. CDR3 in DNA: TGTGCCATCAGTGGGACGGCTAACACTGAAGCTTTCTTT.

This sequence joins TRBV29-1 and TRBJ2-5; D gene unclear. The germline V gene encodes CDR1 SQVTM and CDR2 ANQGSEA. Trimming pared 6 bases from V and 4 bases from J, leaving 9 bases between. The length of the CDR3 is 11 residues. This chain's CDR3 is CSVRIVETQYF. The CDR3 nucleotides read TGCAGCGTACGGATAGTAGAGACCCAGTACTTC.

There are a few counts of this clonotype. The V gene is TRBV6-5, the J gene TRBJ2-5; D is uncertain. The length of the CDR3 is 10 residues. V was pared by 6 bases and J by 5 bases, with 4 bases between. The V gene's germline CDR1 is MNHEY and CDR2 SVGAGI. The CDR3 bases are TGTGCCAGCAGGCTGGAGACCCAGTACTTC. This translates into CASRLETQYF.